This TCR beta chain was documented in a study of blood T cell repertoires in COVID-19. Study at large: Sample material is recorded as cDNA or gDNA derived from T cells, B-cell-depleted T cells, or PBMCs.

Clones were sequenced by immunoSEQ multiplex PCR, and TCRdb holds only the in-frame ones, with some missing. This sample has 150,000 or so clones, with about nine tenths found just once. Those who participated ranged in age from roughly 18 to 90 years and resided in approximately 26 US areas. Participants had their cohort set by participant-reported clinical history. Trimming took 10 bases from V and 5 from J, leaving 9 bases between them. The CDR3 consists of 12 residues. Germline V lookup: CDR1 MNHEY, CDR2 SVGAGI. The sample was PBMCs or T cells enriched from blood (not recorded which). The rearrangement uses TRBV6-5 and TRBJ1-6; D unresolved. The sequence derives from a woman aged 40 to 50 who had been exposed to COVID-19. The CDR3, as DNA: TGTGCCACAAGACGGGATAATTCACCCCTCCACTTT. Translating it yields CATRRDNSPLHF.